This TCR beta chain is from a study of a mutant IDH1 vaccine in newly diagnosed glioma. Study details: Vaccination started 4-6 weeks after radiotherapy alone, or with temozolomide cycles.

As for time point: week 23, last vaccination. What each vaccine dose contained was 300 ug of mutant IDH1 20-mer peptide, accompanied by topical imiquimod. Concerning this clone: Its antigen is as yet unknown.

Libraries were prepared by immunoSEQ multiplex PCR; TCRdb keeps only in-frame clonotypes and omits some of them. The repertoire includes 60,000 or so clones, about 81% of them detected once, and roughly 8.1% sits in the top ten. The receptor comes from a woman between 40 and 50 years old with glioma. Some clones in this sample may be carry-over from other donors' samples. This specimen consisted of PBMCs, obtained from a glioma patient whose treatment included an IDH1 peptide vaccine.

The CDR3 is CASSPPWGRRADTQYF. The CDR3 DNA sequence: TGTGCCAGCAGCCCCCCGTGGGGGAGGAGGGCAGATACGCAGTATTTT. V and J are TRBV9 and TRBJ2-3; possible D gene TRBD2, 6 bases. Germline V gene data show CDR1 as SGDLS and CDR2 as YYNGEE. Trimming took 4 bases from V and 4 from J, leaving 19 bases between them. The CDR3 length is 16 residues.